These 6 T cell receptor beta chains were all obtained from the same sample, sequenced in a study of shared clonotypes between healthy human individuals. The naive CD8 population came from CD45RO-negative cells selected for CCR7, without terminally differentiated effector memory CD45RA+ cells. Sequenced by immunoSEQ multiplex PCR; TCRdb stores in-frame clones only, minus some. The table includes about 2.1 million clones, 90% to 95% detected once. Sequencing was performed on naive CD8+ T cells from PBMCs. These receptors all stem from a man in his late teens or twenties in good health. Some clones in this sample may be carry-over from other donors' samples.

The chain combines TRBV4-1 with TRBJ2-7, with 13 bases matching TRBD2. This CDR3 has 16 amino acids. Germline CDR1 MGHRA, CDR2 YSYEKL. The J segment lost 0 bases and the V segment lost 4 bases, leaving 3 bases of the junction unmatched. Here the CDR3 reads CASSPGTSGNSYEQYF. CDR3 DNA: TGCGCCAGCAGCCCAGGGACTAGCGGGAACTCCTACGAGCAGTACTTC.

The chain employs TRBV28 and TRBJ2-2; 8 bases map to TRBD1. The CDR3 loop spans 16 amino acids. The V gene end was trimmed by 8 bases and the J gene end by 4 bases; junction bases not matched to a gene: 12. The germline V gene encodes CDR1 MDHEN and CDR2 SYDVKM. CDR3 residues: CASGPWTGRATGELFF. CDR3 DNA sequence: TGTGCCAGCGGGCCTTGGACAGGGCGGGCCACCGGGGAGCTGTTTTTT.

V usage is TRBV7-9 and J usage is TRBJ2-6; 10 positions agree with TRBD1. Looked up from germline, CDR1 is SEHNR and CDR2 is FQNEAQ (reference sequence). V lost 5 bases and J lost 4; bases outside the gene matches: 11. The CDR3 loop spans 18 amino acids. The DNA of the CDR3 is TGTGCCAGCAGCCAGCGCCGGGACAGGGGCATCGGGGCCAACGTCCTGACTTTC. Its protein is CASSQRRDRGIGANVLTF.

V and J are TRBV19 and TRBJ2-2; no reliable D call. Germline loops: CDR1 LNHDA, CDR2 SQIVND (reference sequence). The CDR3 spans 11 residues. Deletions cut 6 bases from V and 5 bases from J, with 4 bases between. The CDR3 sequence: CASRMTGELFF. The CDR3 DNA sequence: TGTGCCAGTAGGATGACCGGGGAGCTGTTTTTT. The variable domain in full, with the rest retrieved from reference TRBV19 and TRBJ2-2, is DGGITQSPKYLFRKEGQNVTLSCEQNLNHDAMYWYRQDPGQGLRLIYYSQIVNDFQKGDIAEGYSVSREKKESFPLTVTSAQKNPTAFYLCASRMTGELFFGEGSRLTVL.

Remarks on this clone: At the DNA level, this CDR3 is encoded by other sequences in the same sample as well. This chain joins TRBV7-9 and TRBJ2-1; D is unresolved. Germline V CDR1 and CDR2: SEHNR, FQNEAQ (reference sequence). The CDR3 loop spans 13 amino acids. Trimming took 4 bases from V and 4 from J, leaving 8 bases between them. CDR3 DNA sequence: TGTGCCAGCAGCTCCGACGGATACAATGAGCAGTTCTTC. Encoded protein: CASSSDGYNEQFF.

The V and J genes are TRBV5-1 and TRBJ2-7, with TRBD1 identical over 7 bases. V shed 7 bases, J shed 3 bases, and the junction held 13 bases outside the gene matches. CDR3 length: 15 amino acids. Germline CDR1 reads SGHRS; CDR2 reads YFSETQ. CDR3 protein: CASFDRAGGHYEQYF. In nucleotides, the CDR3 is TGCGCCAGCTTCGATAGGGCAGGGGGTCACTACGAGCAGTACTTC.